A single sample gave rise to the 17 T cell receptor beta chains below, sequenced in a study of sequential checkpoint blockade in melanoma. The treatment denotes: randomized to nivolumab then ipilimumab (arm A) or the reverse (arm B). Sequencing used immunoSEQ multiplex PCR; TCRdb keeps in-frame clones, though not all of them. The data contain under 25,000 clones, more than 60% of them singletons. The source was CD8+ T cells sorted from blood (inferred from file names), collected from a patient given nivolumab and ipilimumab in sequence. The receptors were sampled from a human donor with melanoma.

The chain has TRBV19 and TRBJ1-5; D is possibly TRBD1 (6 bases). The CDR3 covers 15 residues. Germline assignment: CDR1 LNHDA and CDR2 SQIVND (reference sequence). V was trimmed by 3 bases and J by 8 bases, leaving 17 bases between them. The DNA for the CDR3 is TGTGCCAGTAGTATTTGGCAGGGGATGCGTGAGCCCCAGCATTTT. It encodes CASSIWQGMREPQHF.

The chain has TRBV10-3 and TRBJ2-7; 11 positions match TRBD2. The CDR3 has 17 residues. Germline V CDR1 and CDR2: ENHRY, SYGVKD. The J segment lost 4 bases and the V segment lost 3 bases, leaving 11 bases of the junction unmatched. The CDR3 sequence is CAISDPGLAEEGYEQYF. In DNA form, the CDR3 reads TGTGCCATCAGTGACCCGGGACTAGCGGAGGAAGGATACGAGCAGTACTTC.

The chain couples TRBV7-9 to TRBJ1-1; D not certain. V dropped 1 base and J dropped 6 bases, with 3 bases sitting between them. This CDR3 is built from 11 residues. CDR1 is SEHNR and CDR2 is FQNEAQ in the germline V gene (reference sequence). The CDR3 region is CASSLVSEAFF. In nucleotides, the CDR3 is TGTGCCAGCAGCTTAGTATCTGAAGCTTTCTTT.

The gene calls are TRBV28 and TRBJ1-2, with D possibly being TRBD1 (6 bases). This CDR3 contains 12 residues. The V end was cut by 5 bases, the J end by 8 bases, with 12 bases between. CDR1 MDHEN and CDR2 SYDVKM come from the germline V gene. CDR3 bases: TGTGCCAGCAGTATAGGACAGTGGGGCTACACCTTC. It encodes CASSIGQWGYTF.

The V call is TRBV19, the J call TRBJ1-5; D is unclear. CDR3 length: 13 amino acids. Germline V lookup: CDR1 LNHDA, CDR2 SQIVND (reference sequence). V was trimmed by 7 bases and J by 6 bases, leaving 13 bases between them. In DNA form, the CDR3 reads TGTGCCAGTACGCTTAAATCGGGTCAGCCCCAGCATTTT. Translation: CASTLKSGQPQHF.

V gene TRBV6-5 combines with J gene TRBJ2-5; tentatively, D is TRBD2 (5 bases). CDR3 length equals 15 residues. Trimming pared 0 bases from V and 5 bases from J, leaving 13 bases between. Germline V gene data show CDR1 as MNHEY and CDR2 as SVGAGI. CDR3 in amino acids: CASSYSQDFSETQYF. The CDR3 nucleotides read TGTGCCAGCAGTTACTCTCAGGACTTCTCGGAGACCCAGTACTTC.

The chain recombines TRBV10-1 with TRBJ1-1; 7 bases are a match to TRBD1. The germline CDR1 and CDR2 sequences are WNHNN and SYGVQD (reference sequence). This CDR3 has 14 residues. J was trimmed by 1 base and V by 6 bases; bases with no gene match: 5. The CDR3 sequence: CASSLTGTNTEAFF. Written as DNA, the CDR3 is TGCGCCAGCAGCCTGACAGGGACGAACACTGAAGCTTTCTTT.

The chain employs TRBV5-4 and TRBJ1-4, with a weak D call TRBD1 (5 bases). The germline V gene encodes CDR1 SGHNT and CDR2 YYREEE (reference sequence). V lost 0 bases, J lost 2 bases, and 5 bases lay in between. The CDR3 sequence is 14 residues long. The CDR3 region is CASSLAGTNEKLFF. The CDR3 nucleotides are TGTGCCAGCAGCTTGGCAGGGACTAATGAAAAACTGTTTTTT.

This clone has more than one count but fewer than ten. The rearrangement links TRBV28 to TRBJ1-3, with D tentatively TRBD1 (6 bases). The CDR3 has 15 amino acids. Trimming cost V 6 bases and J 1 base, with 13 bases left between them. Germline CDR1 reads MDHEN; CDR2 reads SYDVKM. As DNA, the CDR3 is TGTGCCAGCAGCTTAACTGGGACATCTGGAAACACCATATATTTT. This codes for CASSLTGTSGNTIYF.

This clone has only one observation. V is TRBV5-1 and J is TRBJ1-2, with 7 nucleotides matching TRBD1. The V gene end was trimmed by 1 base and the J gene end by 3 bases; junction bases not matched to a gene: 3. The CDR3 covers 14 residues. Per germline, CDR1 SGHRS and CDR2 YFSETQ. As DNA, the CDR3 is TGCGCCAGCAGCTTGTTTCAGGGGGACTATGGCTACACCTTC. It translates to CASSLFQGDYGYTF.

The V call is TRBV13, the J call TRBJ2-7, with TRBD2 matching over 9 bases. V was clipped by 5 bases and J by 2 bases; unmatched bases: 13. CDR3 length equals 17 residues. CDR1 is PRHDT and CDR2 is FYEKMQ in the germline V gene (reference sequence). The CDR3 reads CASSGPGLARETYEQYF. CDR3 in DNA: TGTGCCAGCAGCGGCCCGGGACTAGCAAGAGAGACCTACGAGCAGTACTTC. Drawing the rest from reference TRBV13 and TRBJ2-7, the complete variable domain is AAGVIQSPRHLIKEKRETATLKCYPIPRHDTVYWYQQGPGQDPQFLISFYEKMQSDKGSIPDRFSAQQFSDYHSELNMSSLELGDSALYFCASSGPGLARETYEQYFGPGTRLTVT.

The chain combines TRBV7-6 with TRBJ1-1; D gene unclear. Germline V CDR1 and CDR2: SGHVS, FNYEAQ. CDR3 length: 13 residues. Trimming removed 0 bases from V and 4 bases from J, with 6 bases in between. The chain's CDR3 is CASSLAMATEAFF. The DNA for the CDR3 is TGTGCCAGCAGCTTAGCGATGGCCACTGAAGCTTTCTTT.

The V gene is TRBV18, the J gene TRBJ1-1; perhaps TRBD1 as D (5 bases). The CDR3 has 17 amino acids. V dropped 2 bases and J dropped 0 bases, with 16 bases sitting between them. Germline CDR1 KGHSH, CDR2 LQKENI. The CDR3 protein is CASSPDPKQAMNTEAFF. CDR3 nucleotide sequence: TGTGCCAGCTCACCAGACCCTAAACAGGCTATGAACACTGAAGCTTTCTTT.

This rearrangement joins TRBV7-9 to TRBJ2-7; 12 nucleotides line up with TRBD2. CDR1 and CDR2 from the germline V gene are SEHNR and FQNEAQ (reference sequence). V shed 4 bases and J 0 bases; nucleotides not matched to a gene: 1. This CDR3 is built from 15 residues. The CDR3 region is CASSWTSGNSYEQYF. In DNA, the CDR3 is TGTGCCAGCAGCTGGACTAGCGGGAACTCCTACGAGCAGTACTTC.

DNA of the CDR3: TGTGCCAGCAGCCCACTGGTGAACACTGAAGCTTTCTTT. Translated, it gives CASSPLVNTEAFF. This chain uses TRBV7-9 with TRBJ1-1; D is undetermined. The CDR3 runs 13 residues. V was trimmed by 5 bases and J by 0 bases, leaving 7 bases between them. The germline V gene has CDR1 SEHNR and CDR2 FQNEAQ (reference sequence). Using reference TRBV7-9 and TRBJ1-1 for the parts outside the CDR3, the full variable domain is DTGVSQNPRHKITKRGQNVTFRCDPISEHNRLYWYRQTLGQGPEFLTYFQNEAQLEKSRLLSDRFSAERPKGSFSTLEIQRTEQGDSAMYLCASSPLVNTEAFFGQGTRLTVV.

The chain uses TRBV7-9 and TRBJ1-1; perhaps TRBD1 as D (6 bases). Trimming took 6 bases from V and 7 from J, leaving 24 bases between them. This CDR3 is built from 16 residues. Germline V gene lookup returns CDR1 SEHNR and CDR2 FQNEAQ (reference sequence). CDR3 DNA: TGTGCCAGCAGACTATTAGGAGGGGGGGGGCGTGATGAAGCTTTCTTT. Residues: CASRLLGGGGRDEAFF. Together with reference TRBV7-9 and TRBJ1-1, the CDR3 gives the full variable domain: DTGVSQNPRHKITKRGQNVTFRCDPISEHNRLYWYRQTLGQGPEFLTYFQNEAQLEKSRLLSDRFSAERPKGSFSTLEIQRTEQGDSAMYLCASRLLGGGGRDEAFFGQGTRLTVV.

The sample holds a few counts of this clone. V is TRBV4-1 and J is TRBJ1-5; D may be TRBD1 (5 bases). V was cut by 3 bases and J by 1 base, with 13 bases left in between. The CDR3 has 16 residues. Germline V gene lookup returns CDR1 MGHRA and CDR2 YSYEKL. The chain's CDR3 is CASSHSPGGSNQPQHF. DNA for the CDR3: TGCGCCAGCAGCCATTCCCCGGGGGGGAGCAATCAGCCCCAGCATTTT.